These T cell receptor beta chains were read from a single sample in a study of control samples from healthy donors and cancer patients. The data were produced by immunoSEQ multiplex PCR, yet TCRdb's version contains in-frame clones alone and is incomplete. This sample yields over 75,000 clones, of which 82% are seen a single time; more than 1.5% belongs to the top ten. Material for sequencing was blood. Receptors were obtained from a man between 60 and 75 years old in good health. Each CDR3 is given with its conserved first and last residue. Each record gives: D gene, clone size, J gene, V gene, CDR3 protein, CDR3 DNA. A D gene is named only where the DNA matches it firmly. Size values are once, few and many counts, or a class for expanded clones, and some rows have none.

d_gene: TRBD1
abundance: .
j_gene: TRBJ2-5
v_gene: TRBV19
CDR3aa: CASSIDDRVETQYF
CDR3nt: TGTGCCAGTAGTATCGACGACAGGGTAGAGACCCAGTACTTC

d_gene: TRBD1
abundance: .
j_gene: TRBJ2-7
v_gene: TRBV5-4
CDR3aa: CASSFGTGSAYEQYF
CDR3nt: TGTGCCAGCAGCTTCGGGACAGGGTCCGCCTACGAGCAGTACTTC

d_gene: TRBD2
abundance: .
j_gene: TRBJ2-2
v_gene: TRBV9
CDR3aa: CASSVGLGTSGGQNTGELFF
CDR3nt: TGTGCCAGCAGCGTAGGTTTGGGGACTAGCGGGGGGCAGAACACCGGGGAGCTGTTTTTT

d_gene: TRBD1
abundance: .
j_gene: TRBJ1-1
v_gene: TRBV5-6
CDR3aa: CASSFSRGQSSEAFF
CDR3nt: TGTGCCAGCAGCTTTAGTAGGGGGCAGTCCTCTGAAGCTTTCTTT

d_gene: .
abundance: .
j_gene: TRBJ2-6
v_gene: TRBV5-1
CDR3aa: CASIATGLVDGANVLTF
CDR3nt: TGCGCCAGCATTGCAACAGGGTTAGTAGATGGGGCCAACGTCCTGACTTTC

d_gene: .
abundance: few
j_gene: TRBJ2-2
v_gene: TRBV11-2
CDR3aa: CASKRTVALSELFF
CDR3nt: TGTGCCAGCAAAAGGACAGTCGCGCTTTCGGAGCTGTTTTTT

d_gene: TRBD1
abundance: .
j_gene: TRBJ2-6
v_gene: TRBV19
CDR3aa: CASSARGLGANVLTF
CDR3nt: TGTGCCAGTAGTGCGAGGGGGCTGGGGGCCAACGTCCTGACTTTC

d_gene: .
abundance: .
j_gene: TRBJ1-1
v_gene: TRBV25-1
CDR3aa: CASSEPAGNTEAFF
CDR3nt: TGTGCCAGCAGTGAACCCGCAGGGAACACTGAAGCTTTCTTT

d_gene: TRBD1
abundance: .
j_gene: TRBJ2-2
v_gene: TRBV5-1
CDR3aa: CASSMRTGPGELFF
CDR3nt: TGCGCCAGCAGCATGAGGACAGGGCCCGGGGAGCTGTTTTTT

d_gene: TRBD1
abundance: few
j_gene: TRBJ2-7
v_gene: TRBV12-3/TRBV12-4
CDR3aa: CASSSGTVYEQYF
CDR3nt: TGTGCCAGCAGCTCCGGGACAGTCTACGAGCAGTACTTC

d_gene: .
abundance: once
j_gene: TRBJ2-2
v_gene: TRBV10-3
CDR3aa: CAISEVLREDRTFHTGELFF
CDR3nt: TGTGCCATCAGTGAGGTGTTGAGGGAAGATCGAACGTTTCACACCGGGGAGCTGTTTTTT

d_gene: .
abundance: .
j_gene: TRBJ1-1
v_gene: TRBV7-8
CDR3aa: CASSPRDVNTEAFF
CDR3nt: TGTGCCAGCAGCCCAAGGGACGTGAACACTGAAGCTTTCTTT

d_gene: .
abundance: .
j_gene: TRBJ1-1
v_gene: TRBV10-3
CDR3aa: CAISGLDTEAFF
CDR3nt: TGTGCCATCAGTGGTCTGGACACTGAAGCTTTCTTT

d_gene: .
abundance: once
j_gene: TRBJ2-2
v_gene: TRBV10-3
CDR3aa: CAITARARTGELFF
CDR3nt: TGTGCCATCACTGCGCGGGCGCGTACCGGGGAGCTGTTTTTT

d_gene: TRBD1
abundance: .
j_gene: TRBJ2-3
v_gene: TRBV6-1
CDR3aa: CASSENRGLGADTQYF
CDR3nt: TGTGCCAGCAGTGAAAACAGGGGGCTGGGGGCAGATACGCAGTATTTT

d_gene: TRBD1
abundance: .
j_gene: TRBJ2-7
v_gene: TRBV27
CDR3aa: CASSLGTGGSNEQYF
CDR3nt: TGTGCCAGCAGTTTAGGGACAGGGGGCTCTAATGAGCAGTACTTC

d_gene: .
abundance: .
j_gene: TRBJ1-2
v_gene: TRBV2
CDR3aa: CASSEEGGGNYGYTF
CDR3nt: TGTGCCAGCAGTGAAGAGGGTGGGGGAAACTATGGCTACACCTTC

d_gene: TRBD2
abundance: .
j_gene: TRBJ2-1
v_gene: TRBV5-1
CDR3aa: CASRDNAGATYNEQFF
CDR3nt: TGCGCCAGCAGAGATAATGCGGGAGCCACCTACAATGAGCAGTTCTTC

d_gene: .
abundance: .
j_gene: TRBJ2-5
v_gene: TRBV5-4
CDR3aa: CASSFMTPSETQYF
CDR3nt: TGTGCCAGCAGCTTCATGACACCCTCGGAGACCCAGTACTTC

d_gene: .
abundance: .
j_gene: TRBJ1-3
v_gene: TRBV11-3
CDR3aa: CASSLSFRNTIYF
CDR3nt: TGTGCCAGCAGCTTAAGTTTTCGAAACACCATATATTTT

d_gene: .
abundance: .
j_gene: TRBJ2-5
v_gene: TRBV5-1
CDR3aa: CASSLTGYQETQYF
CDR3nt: TGCGCCAGCAGCTTGACAGGGTACCAAGAGACCCAGTACTTC

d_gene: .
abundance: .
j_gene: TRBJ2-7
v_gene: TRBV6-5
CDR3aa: CASRNAGTQGYEQYF
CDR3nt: TGTGCCAGCAGGAATGCCGGGACCCAGGGTTACGAGCAGTACTTC

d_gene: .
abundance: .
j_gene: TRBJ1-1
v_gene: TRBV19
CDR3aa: CATGGNTEAFF
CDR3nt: TGTGCCACGGGGGGGAACACTGAAGCTTTCTTT

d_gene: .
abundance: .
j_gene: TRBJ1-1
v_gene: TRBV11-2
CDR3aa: CASSFSDMNTEAFF
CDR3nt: TGTGCCAGCAGCTTCAGCGACATGAACACTGAAGCTTTCTTT

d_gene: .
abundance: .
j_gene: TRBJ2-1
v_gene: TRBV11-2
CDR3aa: CASSLDPGSGEQFF
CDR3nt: TGTGCCAGCAGCTTAGACCCAGGGTCGGGTGAGCAGTTCTTC

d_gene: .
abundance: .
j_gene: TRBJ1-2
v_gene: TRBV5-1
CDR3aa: CASSHESPRQVGGANYGYTF
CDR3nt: TGCGCCAGCAGCCATGAAAGTCCAAGACAGGTTGGGGGAGCTAACTATGGCTACACCTTC

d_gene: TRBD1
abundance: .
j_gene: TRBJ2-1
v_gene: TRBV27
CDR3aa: CASRPGTANPYNEQFF
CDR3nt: TGTGCCAGCAGACCCGGGACAGCCAACCCCTACAATGAGCAGTTCTTC

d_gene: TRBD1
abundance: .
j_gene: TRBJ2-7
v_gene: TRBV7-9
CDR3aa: CASSLERTGTGDYEQYF
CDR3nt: TGTGCCAGCAGCCTCGAACGGACCGGGACAGGGGACTACGAGCAGTACTTC

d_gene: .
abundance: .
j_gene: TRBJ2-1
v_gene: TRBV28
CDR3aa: CASLSPSGSGGDEQFF
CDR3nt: TGTGCCAGCCTATCCCCATCAGGTAGTGGGGGTGATGAGCAGTTCTTC

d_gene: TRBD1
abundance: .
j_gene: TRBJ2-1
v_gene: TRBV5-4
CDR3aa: CASSLQGGMENEQFF
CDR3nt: TGTGCCAGCAGCTTACAGGGGGGTATGGAGAATGAGCAGTTCTTC

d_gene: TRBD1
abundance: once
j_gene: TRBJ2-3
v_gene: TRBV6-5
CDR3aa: CASTEQGIADTQYF
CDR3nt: TGTGCCAGCACCGAACAGGGGATCGCAGATACGCAGTATTTT

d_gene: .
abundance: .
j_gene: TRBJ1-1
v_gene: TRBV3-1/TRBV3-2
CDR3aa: CASSPPTANTEAFF
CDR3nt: TGTGCCAGCAGCCCCCCGACAGCGAACACTGAAGCTTTCTTT

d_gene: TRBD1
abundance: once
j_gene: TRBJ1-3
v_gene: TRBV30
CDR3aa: CAWNLRGSGNTIYF
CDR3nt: TGTGCCTGGAATCTCAGGGGGTCTGGAAACACCATATATTTT

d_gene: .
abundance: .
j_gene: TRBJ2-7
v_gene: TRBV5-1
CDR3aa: CASSYGTSSYEQYF
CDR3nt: TGCGCCAGCAGCTACGGGACATCCTCCTACGAGCAGTACTTC

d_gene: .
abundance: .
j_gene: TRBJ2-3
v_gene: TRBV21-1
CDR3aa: CAVGPDTQYF
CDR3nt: TGTGCCGTAGGGCCAGATACGCAGTATTTT

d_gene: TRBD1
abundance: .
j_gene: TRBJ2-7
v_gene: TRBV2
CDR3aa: CASRGQRTNYEQYF
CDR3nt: TGTGCCAGCAGGGGACAGCGAACTAACTACGAGCAGTACTTC

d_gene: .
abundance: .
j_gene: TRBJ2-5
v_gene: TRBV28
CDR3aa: CASDGRSETQYF
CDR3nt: TGTGCCAGCGACGGGAGATCGGAGACCCAGTACTTC

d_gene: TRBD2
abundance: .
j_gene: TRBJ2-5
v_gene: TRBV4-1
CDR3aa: CASSRPGRALQETQYF
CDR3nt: TGCGCCAGCAGCCGCCCTGGGAGGGCCCTCCAAGAGACCCAGTACTTC

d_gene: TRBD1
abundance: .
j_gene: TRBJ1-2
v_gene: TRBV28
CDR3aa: CASSSMDRRNYGYTF
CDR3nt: TGTGCCAGCAGTTCGATGGACAGGAGGAACTATGGCTACACCTTC

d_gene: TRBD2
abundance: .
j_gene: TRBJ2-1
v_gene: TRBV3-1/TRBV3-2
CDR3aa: CASSQGAGRGNEQFF
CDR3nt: TGTGCCAGCAGCCAAGGAGCGGGACGGGGCAATGAGCAGTTCTTC

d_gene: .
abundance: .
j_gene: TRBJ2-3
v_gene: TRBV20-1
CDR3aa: CSATRTDTQYF
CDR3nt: TGCAGTGCTACCCGCACAGATACGCAGTATTTT

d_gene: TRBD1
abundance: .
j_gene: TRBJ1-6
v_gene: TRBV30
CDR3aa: CAGQGAYNSPLHF
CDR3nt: TGTGCCGGACAGGGGGCTTATAATTCACCCCTCCACTTT

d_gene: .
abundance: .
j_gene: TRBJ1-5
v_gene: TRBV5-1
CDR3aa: CASRAGDNQPQHF
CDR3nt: TGCGCCAGCAGGGCAGGGGACAATCAGCCCCAGCATTTT

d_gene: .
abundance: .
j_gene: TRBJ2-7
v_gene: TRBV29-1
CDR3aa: CSVVFPGRDEQYF
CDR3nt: TGCAGCGTTGTATTCCCAGGTCGGGACGAGCAGTACTTC

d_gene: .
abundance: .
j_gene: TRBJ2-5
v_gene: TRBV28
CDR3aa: CASSWDSGQQETQYF
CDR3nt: TGTGCCAGCAGTTGGGATTCCGGACAGCAAGAGACCCAGTACTTC

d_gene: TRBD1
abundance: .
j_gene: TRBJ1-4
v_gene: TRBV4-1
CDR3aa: CASAIVTGEKLFF
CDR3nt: TGCGCCAGCGCGATCGTGACAGGGGAAAAACTGTTTTTT

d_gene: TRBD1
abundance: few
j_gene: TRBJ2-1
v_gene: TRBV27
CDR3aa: CASSTNRGRGNEQFF
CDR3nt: TGTGCCAGCAGCACTAACAGGGGAAGGGGCAATGAGCAGTTCTTC

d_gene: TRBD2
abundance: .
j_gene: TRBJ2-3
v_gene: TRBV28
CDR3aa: CASSPNTSGGTDTQYF
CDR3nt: TGTGCCAGCAGTCCGAATACTAGCGGAGGCACAGATACGCAGTATTTT

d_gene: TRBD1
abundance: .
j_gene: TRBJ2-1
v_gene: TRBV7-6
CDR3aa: CASSWALGQGANNEQFF
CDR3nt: TGTGCCAGCAGCTGGGCCCTCGGACAGGGGGCAAACAATGAGCAGTTCTTC

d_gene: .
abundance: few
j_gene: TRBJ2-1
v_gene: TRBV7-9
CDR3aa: CASSPPGGSAYNEQFF
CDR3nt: TGTGCCAGCAGCCCCCCCGGGGGTAGCGCTTACAATGAGCAGTTCTTC